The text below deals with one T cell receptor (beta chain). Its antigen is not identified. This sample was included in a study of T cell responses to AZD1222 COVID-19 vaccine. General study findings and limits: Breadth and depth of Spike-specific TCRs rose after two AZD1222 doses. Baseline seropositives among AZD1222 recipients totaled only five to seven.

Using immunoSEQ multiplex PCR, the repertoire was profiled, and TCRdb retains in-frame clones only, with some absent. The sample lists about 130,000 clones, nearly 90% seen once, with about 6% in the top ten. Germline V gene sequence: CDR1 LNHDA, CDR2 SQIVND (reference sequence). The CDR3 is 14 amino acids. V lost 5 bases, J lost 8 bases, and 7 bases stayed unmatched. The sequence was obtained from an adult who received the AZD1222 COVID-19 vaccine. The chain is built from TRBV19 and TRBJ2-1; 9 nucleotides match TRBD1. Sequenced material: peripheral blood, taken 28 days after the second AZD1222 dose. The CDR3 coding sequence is TGTGCCAGTAGTTCCGGACAGGGGTGGGATGAGCAGTTCTTC. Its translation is CASSSGQGWDEQFF.